One sample yielded the 7 T cell receptor beta chains listed below, sequenced in a study of relationships among human T cell subsets. Anti-CD4 multisort beads removed cells negatively, then anti-CD8 beads positively selected CD8+ T cells. Semiquantitative ARM-PCR amplified T cell receptor alpha and beta CDR3 regions from mRNA. Exponential amplification used communal superprimers after tagged nested gene-specific primers in ARM-PCR. TCRdb re-called the multiplex PCR reads through MiXCR, storing one row per CDR3 protein. This table has under 6,500 distinct CDR3 sequences, 55% to 65% appearing once. Sequencing used CD8+ T cells sorted from blood. These receptors were obtained from a man aged 40-49 years in good health.

This clonotype was counted a few times. The chain has TRBV19 and TRBJ2-1; tentative D call: TRBD1 (6 bases). V lost 5 bases and J 4 bases, leaving 18 bases between the germline ends. This CDR3 has 16 residues. Germline assignment: CDR1 LNHDA and CDR2 SQIVND (reference sequence). CDR3 protein: CASSQKTGYVYNEQFF. In DNA form, the CDR3 reads TGTGCCAGTAGTCAAAAAACAGGGTATGTTTACAATGAGCAGTTCTTC.

This clonotype was observed a handful of times. V is TRBV6-1 and J is TRBJ2-3; 9 bases are shared with TRBD1. In germline, CDR1 is MNHNS, CDR2 SASEGT. J lost 4 bases, V lost 0 bases, and 2 bases had no gene match. This CDR3 contains 15 residues. This CDR3 reads CASSEATGGADTQYF. The CDR3 DNA is TGTGCCAGCAGTGAAGCGACAGGGGGGGCAGATACGCAGTATTTT.

J is TRBJ2-3 and V is TRBV28; the D gene is possibly TRBD1 (5 bases). In germline, CDR1 is MDHEN, CDR2 SYDVKM. CDR3 length: 14 residues. V gave up 3 bases and J gave up 4 bases, with 11 bases separating them. CDR3 nucleotides: TGTGCCAGCAGTTTTCCAGGGTTCGCAGATACGCAGTATTTT. It specifies CASSFPGFADTQYF.

The gene calls are TRBV12-3 or TRBV12-4 and TRBJ2-3; D is perhaps TRBD2 (6 bases). This CDR3 has 14 residues. Deletions cut 6 bases from V and 1 base from J, with 11 bases between. As DNA, the CDR3 is TGTGCCAGCAGCCACGGGGGAGGCACAGATACGCAGTATTTT. As protein: CASSHGGGTDTQYF.

DNA for the CDR3: TGCAGTGCTGGAGGCCGACTGGGCAATGAGCAGTTCTTC. Translated: CSAGGRLGNEQFF. The chain links TRBV20-1 to TRBJ2-1; D possibly corresponds to TRBD2 (5 bases). CDR3 size: 13 residues. The V end lost 5 bases, the J end lost 6 bases, and 14 bases lay between the germline ends. Germline CDR1 reads DFQATT; CDR2 reads SNEGSKA (reference sequence).

The chain links TRBV12-3 or TRBV12-4 to TRBJ2-1, with D perhaps matching TRBD2 (6 bases). The CDR3 spans 16 residues. V was clipped by 5 bases and J by 10 bases, with 24 bases between them. The CDR3 spells CASSAPSRDFLGEQFF. The CDR3 DNA reads as TGTGCCAGCAGTGCCCCCTCCCGGGACTTCCTCGGAGAGCAGTTCTTC.

The rearrangement joins TRBV28 to TRBJ2-3; TRBD2 agrees at 8 bases. The germline gives CDR1 MDHEN, CDR2 SYDVKM. The CDR3 is 13 residues long. J gave up 4 bases and V 10 bases, and 7 bases lay outside the gene matches. CDR3 nucleotides: TGTGCCACCCTCCCGGGGGGGCCAGATACGCAGTATTTT. Its protein is CATLPGGPDTQYF.